This TCR beta chain came from a study of human T cells and chemical hapten exposure. Only a few counts were recorded for this clonotype. Specified time point: pre-sensitization, week 0. Treatment here: therapeutic diphenylcyclopropenone sensitization with weekly scalp DPC. TCRdb passed the RACE reads through MiXCR, listing each CDR3 protein once. The data show 200,000 to 300,000 distinct CDR3 sequences, 8.6% seen once. The sample in question was whole blood, obtained in connection with sensitization to the hapten diphenylcyclopropenone (DPC). The clonotype comes from a woman aged 40 to 55 with alopecia areata. Some clones in this sample may be carry-over from other donors' samples.

CDR3 sequence (DNA): TGTGCCAGCAGCACAATACCTAGCGGAGCCTACAATGAGCAGTTCTTC. It specifies CASSTIPSGAYNEQFF. The chain joins TRBV28 to TRBJ2-1; 7 nucleotides line up with TRBD2. The CDR3 is 16 residues long. With 6 bases clipped from V and 2 bases from J, the junction kept 10 bases outside the gene matches. CDR1 is MDHEN, CDR2 SYDVKM, per germline.